A selection of T cell receptor beta chains follows, all from one sample in a study of blood T cell repertoires in COVID-19. The data were produced by immunoSEQ multiplex PCR, yet TCRdb's version contains in-frame clones alone and is incomplete. The table shows tens of thousands of clones, with 86% occurring only once. Source material: peripheral blood. The receptors shown here come from a woman of 80 years or more with acute or convalescent COVID-19. CDR3s include the opening cysteine and the closing phenylalanine or tryptophan. The D gene is left open where the match is weak. A clone size is listed for some rows: how often the clone was seen (once, few, many), or a class if it is expanded.

D,V,J,size,DNA,CDR3
TRBD1,TRBV18,TRBJ1-3,.,TGTGCCAGCTCACCACCGACAGGGGAGAGCTCTGGAAACACCATATATTTT,CASSPPTGESSGNTIYF
TRBD2,TRBV9,TRBJ2-2,.,TGTGCCAGCAGCGTATCACTAGCGGGAGGAGCGAACACCGGGGAGCTGTTTTTT,CASSVSLAGGANTGELFF
.,TRBV24-1,TRBJ2-1,.,TGTGCCACCAGTGGGGACATCGACAATGAGCAGTTCTTC,CATSGDIDNEQFF
.,TRBV9,TRBJ2-5,few,TGTGCCAGCAGCGTAAGTGGGGCCGACCAAGAGACCCAGTACTTC,CASSVSGADQETQYF
.,TRBV21-1,TRBJ2-1,.,TGTGCCAGCAGCACGGACAATGAGCAGTTCTTC,CASSTDNEQFF
TRBD1,TRBV11-3,TRBJ1-4,.,TGTGCCAGCAGCTCTTGGACAGGGGGCGTGACAACTAATGAAAAACTGTTTTTT,CASSSWTGGVTTNEKLFF
TRBD2,TRBV7-8,TRBJ2-1,.,TGTGCCAGCAGCCAGCGGGGCTATAAAGACGATGAGCAGTTCTTC,CASSQRGYKDDEQFF
.,TRBV2,TRBJ1-5,.,TGTGCCAGCAGTCGGGAGGGCCAGATAGACAATCAGCCCCAGCATTTT,CASSREGQIDNQPQHF
.,TRBV5-1,TRBJ1-1,.,TGCGCCAGCAGCGCCGGACGGGAGGACACTGAAGCTTTCTTT,CASSAGREDTEAFF
.,TRBV7-9,TRBJ2-7,.,TGTGCCAGCAGCCCCGGCGGGGAGAGCGAGCAGTACTTC,CASSPGGESEQYF